The 9 T cell receptor beta chains presented below share a single source sample, sequenced in a study of blood T cell repertoires in COVID-19 (TCRdb year 2020). Receptor amplification or capture employed the immunoSEQ multiplex PCR assay. The source is immuneACCESS, and TCRdb retained only in-frame sequences with V and J called. Part of the clones is not carried over; for the studies checked, unresolved V genes explain less than half of this, and the remainder is unexplained. The sample table lists about 120,000 clones, 65% to 90% of them with a count of one. Roughly 6.7% of the sample comes from the top ten. Material for sequencing was peripheral blood. The receptors shown here come from a man older than 75 with active or convalescent COVID-19.

The rearrangement links TRBV6-5 to TRBJ1-2; tentatively, D is TRBD1 (6 bases). CDR1 is MNHEY, CDR2 SVGAGI, per germline. The CDR3 loop spans 14 amino acids. The V gene lost 2 bases and the J gene lost 5 bases, with 12 bases spanning the gap. The CDR3, as DNA: TGTGCCAGCAGTTACGTACAGGGCGATTATGGCTACACCTTC. Its translation is CASSYVQGDYGYTF.

The genes are TRBV19 and TRBJ1-5; 8 bases line up with TRBD1. The V gene's germline CDR1 is LNHDA and CDR2 SQIVND (reference sequence). After removal of 5 bases from V and 5 bases from J, the junction contained 8 bases not matched to a gene. CDR3 length: 15 residues. The CDR3 spells CASSPGTGVYQPQHF. The CDR3, as DNA: TGTGCCAGTAGTCCCGGGACAGGCGTTTATCAGCCCCAGCATTTT.

This clone was seen repeatedly, ten times or more. This CDR3 is also generated by other DNA sequences in the sample. The rearrangement uses TRBV18 and TRBJ2-5; no clear D. Per the germline V gene, CDR1 is KGHSH and CDR2 is LQKENI. CDR3 size: 12 residues. V lost 2 bases and J 5 bases, leaving 6 bases between the germline ends. CDR3 protein: CASSPERETQYF. CDR3 nucleotides: TGTGCCAGCTCACCAGAACGGGAGACCCAGTACTTC.

The chain employs TRBV19 and TRBJ2-5, with 7 positions matching TRBD2. With V trimmed by 1 base and J by 5 bases, 4 bases remained unmatched. The V gene's germline CDR1 is LNHDA and CDR2 SQIVND (reference sequence). There are 14 residues in the CDR3. The CDR3 spells CASSIGGGVETQYF. Here the CDR3 DNA reads TGTGCCAGTAGTATAGGGGGGGGAGTGGAGACCCAGTACTTC.

V usage is TRBV20-1 and J usage is TRBJ2-5; D is possibly TRBD2 (5 bases). There are 10 residues in the CDR3. Germline V gene data show CDR1 as DFQATT and CDR2 as SNEGSKA (reference sequence). V shed 5 bases and J shed 7 bases, with 8 bases lying between them. CDR3 loop: CSAHRGTQYF. The CDR3 region has the DNA TGCAGTGCTCATCGGGGGACCCAGTACTTC.

The chain is built from TRBV5-1 and TRBJ2-2; weak D call: TRBD1 (7 bases). Germline V gene sequence: CDR1 SGHRS, CDR2 YFSETQ. The CDR3 is 15 amino acids. Trimming shortened V by 6 bases and J by 2 bases, and 14 bases separated the two germline ends. CDR3 loop: CASNQGGPNTGELFF. For the CDR3, the DNA is TGCGCCAGCAACCAGGGGGGACCTAACACCGGGGAGCTGTTTTTT.

CDR3 loop: CASSLEGAGANVLTF. CDR3 in DNA: TGTGCCAGCAGTCTGGAGGGCGCTGGGGCCAACGTCCTGACTTTC. This chain links TRBV2 with TRBJ2-6, with D perhaps TRBD2 (6 bases). CDR1 SNHLY and CDR2 FYNNEI come from the germline V gene. V was cut by 5 bases and J by 2 bases, with 10 bases left in between. The length of the CDR3 is 15 residues.

V and J are TRBV10-3 and TRBJ2-5, with 10 bases that match TRBD2. There are 14 residues in the CDR3. Trimming cost V 4 bases and J 5 bases; bases outside gene matches: 4. Germline CDR1 ENHRY, CDR2 SYGVKD. The CDR3 protein is CAISGKRGGETQYF. Written as DNA, the CDR3 is TGTGCCATCAGTGGAAAGCGGGGGGGCGAGACCCAGTACTTC.

This sequence joins TRBV19 and TRBJ1-2; tentatively, D is TRBD1 (6 bases). V lost 3 bases and J lost 7, with 12 bases in between. CDR1 and CDR2 (germline): LNHDA, SQIVND (reference sequence). The CDR3 loop spans 13 amino acids. This CDR3 reads CASSIPGTTGYTF. The CDR3 DNA sequence: TGTGCCAGTAGTATCCCCGGGACAACTGGCTACACCTTC. Full variable domain (missing parts from reference TRBV19 and TRBJ1-2): DGGITQSPKYLFRKEGQNVTLSCEQNLNHDAMYWYRQDPGQGLRLIYYSQIVNDFQKGDIAEGYSVSREKKESFPLTVTSAQKNPTAFYLCASSIPGTTGYTFGSGTRLTVV.